Ten or more counts support the clone carrying this TCR beta chain. TCRB libraries came from RNA via three nested multiplex PCR rounds. TCRdb recomputed calls from the multiplex PCR reads with MiXCR, one row per CDR3 protein. Among 7,500 to 10,000 distinct CDR3 sequences listed, 65% to 75% were seen once. This entry is derived from a study of tumor-infiltrating lymphocytes in glioblastoma multiforme. The TCR comes from a male donor with glioblastoma. Sequencing was performed on brain tumor tissue.

For the CDR3, the DNA is TGTGCCAGCAGCTTGATGAGCGGCCAATACACAGATACGCAGTATTTT. Protein product: CASSLMSGQYTDTQYF. This rearrangement joins TRBV5-8 to TRBJ2-3; a possible D gene is TRBD2 (5 bases). Trimming stripped 1 base from V and 2 bases from J, with 14 bases between. Germline CDR1 reads SGHTS; CDR2 reads YDEGEE. The CDR3 sequence is 16 residues long.